This T cell receptor (beta chain) was documented in a study of memory CD4+ T cells and cytomegalovirus serostatus. About the study: This sample comes from healthy Belgian adults, 9 CMV seropositive, roughly 22 seronegative. Findings of the study overall: CMV serostatus prediction reached median AUC approximately 0.95, or 0.91 with US-trained model. Each of approximately 73 CMV-associated TCRbeta sequences occurred in one to five individuals.

From germline, CDR1 is SNHLY and CDR2 FYNNEI. V dropped 8 bases and J dropped 0; count of bases not matched to a gene: 4. This CDR3 region has 15 residues. On this clone: Its matching antigen is unknown.

Single viable CD3+CD4+CD8-CD45RO+ cells were sorted as the memory CD4+ T cells. Repertoires were generated with immunoSEQ multiplex PCR, while TCRdb's copy carries only in-frame clones and drops some. The sample carries about 27,000 clones, about 80% recorded once. This TCR derives from an adult in good health and CMV-seronegative. This chain joins TRBV2 and TRBJ1-4, with 9 bases matching TRBD1. The sample consisted of memory CD4+ T cells from blood. This CDR3 is CASGQGPATNEKLFF. The CDR3 nucleotides are TGTGCCAGCGGACAGGGGCCTGCAACTAATGAAAAACTGTTTTTT.